One and the same sample provided the 15 T cell receptor beta chains below, sequenced in a study of human T cells and chemical hapten exposure. MiXCR was run by TCRdb on the RACE reads, yielding one entry per CDR3 protein. Of 300,000 to 400,000 distinct CDR3 sequences listed, under 9% were seen once; the top ten hold around 8.2%. Time point: patch test 1, 2 weeks after DPC sensitization. Noted treatment: therapeutic diphenylcyclopropenone sensitization with weekly scalp DPC. Specimen: whole blood, collected in connection with sensitization to the hapten diphenylcyclopropenone (DPC). These receptors all stem from a woman in her late teens or twenties with alopecia areata. Some clones in this sample may be carry-over from other donors' samples.

This clonotype was observed a handful of times. V gene TRBV6-5 combines with J gene TRBJ2-5; D unresolved. The CDR3 has 14 amino acids. Trimming took off 5 bases at V and 4 bases at J, with 14 bases between the two ends. Germline V CDR1 and CDR2: MNHEY, SVGAGI. CDR3 protein: CASSPLPSVETQYF. For the CDR3, the DNA is TGTGCCAGCAGTCCACTACCTAGTGTAGAGACCCAGTACTTC.

In this sample, this clonotype turned up a few times. The CDR3 loop is CASSESVTGGTHEQYF. CDR3 sequence (DNA): TGTGCCAGCAGTGAAAGCGTGACAGGGGGCACCCACGAGCAGTACTTC. The rearrangement uses TRBV6-1 and TRBJ2-7, with 10 bases matching TRBD1. CDR3 length: 16 amino acids. Germline CDR1 reads MNHNS; CDR2 reads SASEGT. The ends lost 2 bases at V and 5 bases at J; junction bases unmatched: 9.

V gene TRBV2 combines with J gene TRBJ1-3; D is possibly TRBD1 (5 bases). The CDR3 consists of 12 residues. CDR1 is SNHLY, CDR2 FYNNEI, per germline. With 5 bases removed from V and 7 bases from J, the gap between germline ends came to 9 bases. CDR3 DNA: TGTGCCAGCAGTCGGGACGCTAACACCATATATTTT. Encoded protein: CASSRDANTIYF.

This clonotype was seen a few times. The rearrangement joins TRBV10-3 to TRBJ1-5; 8 nucleotides line up with TRBD1. Losses at the gene ends were 10 bases for V and 4 bases for J; bases not matched to a gene: 6. This CDR3 region has 13 residues. Germline CDR1 and CDR2: ENHRY and SYGVKD. The CDR3 here is CATTGGLNQPQHF. The CDR3 DNA reads TGTGCCACCACAGGGGGTCTAAATCAGCCCCAGCATTTT.

This clonotype has a count of ten or more. The V and J genes are TRBV29-1 and TRBJ1-1; D is unclear. Trimming took off 1 base at V and 7 bases at J, with 7 bases between the two ends. CDR3 size: 11 residues. Germline CDR1 and CDR2: SQVTM and ANQGSEA. CDR3 nucleotide sequence: TGCAGCGTTGAAGGGGGAGGTGAAGCTTTCTTT. Protein product: CSVEGGGEAFF.

This chain links TRBV6-6 with TRBJ1-4; D perhaps matches TRBD1 (6 bases). The CDR3 is 16 amino acids. CDR1 and CDR2 from the germline V gene are MNHNY and SVGAGI (reference sequence). V was trimmed by 0 bases and J by 5 bases, leaving 13 bases between them. CDR3 nucleotides: TGTGCCAGCAGTTACTCTAGGACAGAGTCAAATGAAAAACTGTTTTTT. Translation gives CASSYSRTESNEKLFF.

The chain carries TRBV7-9 and TRBJ2-5; D might be TRBD1 (6 bases). Germline V gene sequence: CDR1 SEHNR, CDR2 FQNEAQ (reference sequence). The V end was cut by 5 bases, the J end by 0 bases, with 16 bases between. This CDR3 region has 16 residues. The DNA of the CDR3 is TGTGCCAGCAGCATCGGCAACCACAGGGACCAAGAGACCCAGTACTTC. It yields the protein CASSIGNHRDQETQYF.

This clonotype was observed at least ten times. The chain links TRBV12-3 or TRBV12-4 to TRBJ1-4; D is ambiguous. Between the trimmed V and J ends, which lost 5 bases and 12 bases, there was a span of 13 bases. The CDR3 contains 12 residues. CDR3 loop: CASSPLESELFF. The CDR3 nucleotides are TGTGCCAGCAGTCCCCTCGAATCGGAACTGTTTTTT.

CDR3 residues: CASSYGAATEAFF. For the CDR3, the DNA is TGTGCCAGCAGTTACGGTGCGGCGACTGAAGCTTTCTTT. This chain uses TRBV6-2 or TRBV6-3 with TRBJ1-1; D is unclear. Per germline, CDR1 MNHEY and CDR2 SVGEGT. This CDR3 contains 13 residues. The ends were cut back, 2 bases at V and 5 bases at J, with 9 bases in the middle.

This clonotype was detected many times. This chain joins TRBV29-1 and TRBJ2-3; maybe TRBD1 (6 bases). In germline, CDR1 is SQVTM, CDR2 ANQGSEA. The V gene lost 5 bases and the J gene lost 6 bases, with 18 bases spanning the gap. The CDR3 runs to 14 residues. CDR3: CSVQGRTSLDTQYF. CDR3 in DNA: TGCAGCGTTCAGGGGCGAACCTCGTTGGATACGCAGTATTTT.

The chain is built from TRBV20-1 and TRBJ2-1, with 7 bases lining up with TRBD2. The CDR3 totals 14 residues. Germline-derived CDR1 and CDR2 are DFQATT and SNEGSKA (reference sequence). After removal of 3 bases from V and 1 base from J, the junction contained 3 bases not matched to a gene. Here the CDR3 DNA reads TGCAGTGCTAGGGTCGGGGGGTCCTACAATGAGCAGTTCTTC. As protein: CSARVGGSYNEQFF.

Many counts were recorded for this clonotype. The rearrangement uses TRBV6-2 or TRBV6-3 and TRBJ1-6; 8 bases are a match to TRBD1. The length of the CDR3 is 14 residues. V was pared by 6 bases and J by 7 bases, with 5 bases of the junction left unmatched. Looked up from germline, CDR1 is MNHEY and CDR2 is SVGEGT. The DNA of the CDR3 is TGTGCCAGCAGCCAGGGGGCCAGGAATTCACCCCTCCACTTT. Its protein is CASSQGARNSPLHF.

This clonotype was counted a few times. The chain couples TRBV4-2 to TRBJ2-7; 8 bases match TRBD2. Unmatched junction bases numbered 16, after V lost 3 bases and J lost 6 bases. Germline V gene sequence: CDR1 LGHNA, CDR2 YNFKEQ. This CDR3 is 17 amino acids long. This CDR3 reads CASSQILAGPTEVEQYF. The CDR3 DNA reads as TGTGCCAGCAGCCAGATATTAGCGGGGCCCACCGAAGTCGAGCAGTACTTC.

There are a few counts of this clonotype. The gene calls are TRBV18 and TRBJ1-3; D remains ambiguous. Germline V lookup: CDR1 KGHSH, CDR2 LQKENI. The CDR3 loop spans 16 amino acids. Trimming left V 4 bases short and J 4 bases short, with 17 bases between. Written as DNA, the CDR3 is TGTGCCAGCTCACAAGGACTTATTTTTGGCGGAAACACCATATATTTT. It is translated as CASSQGLIFGGNTIYF.

This clonotype occurred a few times. The J gene is TRBJ1-2, the V gene TRBV6-2 or TRBV6-3; maybe TRBD1 (6 bases). The CDR3 length is 14 residues. The V end lost 5 bases, the J end lost 4 bases, and 14 bases lay between the germline ends. The germline CDR1 and CDR2 sequences are MNHEY and SVGEGT. For the CDR3, the DNA is TGTGCCAGCAGTCCCTCCGACAGGATCTATGGCTACACCTTC. This codes for CASSPSDRIYGYTF.